These T cell receptor beta chains were read from a single sample in a study of blood T cell repertoires in COVID-19. The table came from immunoSEQ multiplex PCR; TCRdb's copy has only in-frame clones and leaves some out. The sample carries some 150,000 clones, more than 80% recorded once. Source material: peripheral blood. Every receptor here comes from a human donor in a cohort sampled during active COVID-19. CDR3s include the opening cysteine and the closing phenylalanine or tryptophan. D genes are given only for firm matches. Some rows mark clone size as missing; the rest say once, few, many or name a class of expanded clone.

v_gene	d_gene	abundance	j_gene	CDR3nt	CDR3aa
TRBV9	-	-	TRBJ2-2	TGTGCCAGCAGCGTAGGAGGGGGGGCCACCGGGGAGCTGTTTTTT	CASSVGGGATGELFF
TRBV28	-	-	TRBJ1-5	TGTGCCAGCAGTTGGGGGGGTACAGGTGGCAATCAGCCCCAGCATTTT	CASSWGGTGGNQPQHF
TRBV19	TRBD1	-	TRBJ1-1	TGTGCCAGTAGTACGAGGGACAGTTCGAACACTGAAGCTTTCTTT	CASSTRDSSNTEAFF
TRBV6-4	TRBD1	-	TRBJ2-2	TGTGCCAGCAGGAAGGGGGCGGGCACCGGGGAGCTGTTTTTT	CASRKGAGTGELFF
TRBV27	TRBD1	-	TRBJ2-3	TGTGCCAGCAGCTTGTCTCCGGGACAGGGTCTCAGATTT	CASSLSPGQGLRF
TRBV27	-	-	TRBJ2-3	TGTGCCAGCAGTCCTAGCGACTTAGATACGCAGTATTTT	CASSPSDLDTQYF
TRBV7-9	TRBD2	-	TRBJ2-7	TGTGCCAGCAGCTTAGATGGGGCGGGGGCCTACGAGCAGTACTTC	CASSLDGAGAYEQYF
TRBV7-2	TRBD2	-	TRBJ2-1	TGTGCCACCCGGCTTTTTAGCGGGGACAATGAGCAGTTCTTC	CATRLFSGDNEQFF
TRBV6-5	TRBD1	once	TRBJ1-2	TGTGCCAGCAGATTCCCGGGGCAGGGGGCGGATGGCTACACCTTC	CASRFPGQGADGYTF
TRBV3-1/TRBV3-2	TRBD2	-	TRBJ2-5	TGTGCCAGCAGCCAAGAACCACTAGCGGTCCAAGAGACCCAGTACTTC	CASSQEPLAVQETQYF
TRBV27	-	-	TRBJ1-3	TGTGCCAGCAGTTTATCCCTAACTCCTGGAAACACCATATATTTT	CASSLSLTPGNTIYF
TRBV19	-	-	TRBJ1-3	TGTGCCAGTACTACAGGGCCTGGAAACACCATATATTTT	CASTTGPGNTIYF
TRBV11-2	-	-	TRBJ2-7	TGTGCCAGCAGCCGCTCCTACGAGCAGTACTTC	CASSRSYEQYF
TRBV19	-	-	TRBJ2-2	TGTGCCAGTAGTGTCTATATGGGGGGAACCACCGGGGAGCTGTTTTTT	CASSVYMGGTTGELFF
TRBV5-1	-	-	TRBJ2-5	TGCGCCAGCAGCTTGGACAGGGTACAAGAGACCCAGTACTTC	CASSLDRVQETQYF
TRBV10-3	TRBD1	-	TRBJ2-2	TGTGCCATCACGCAGGGGGCGGGGGAGCTGTTTTTT	CAITQGAGELFF
TRBV6-5	-	-	TRBJ1-3	TGTGCCAGCAGCACAAGATCTGGAAACACCATATATTTT	CASSTRSGNTIYF
TRBV27	TRBD2	-	TRBJ2-4	TGTGCCAGCAGTTTAAGTAGCGGGGGGCCCCCTGACATTCAGTACTTC	CASSLSSGGPPDIQYF
TRBV28	-	once	TRBJ2-1	TGTGCCAGCCTTCGGGACAAAAACAATGAGCAGTTCTTC	CASLRDKNNEQFF
TRBV3-1/TRBV3-2	-	few	TRBJ2-1	TGTGCCAGCAGCCCCCTAGGGGGGGGCCAGGATGAGCAGTTCTTC	CASSPLGGGQDEQFF
TRBV7-9	-	-	TRBJ2-7	TGTGCCAGCAGCTCCTCCGTCTCCTACGAGCAGTACTTC	CASSSSVSYEQYF
TRBV10-3	TRBD1	-	TRBJ1-2	TGTGCCATCAGTGTCGACAGGGGGGGCTATGGCTACACCTTC	CAISVDRGGYGYTF
TRBV3-1/TRBV3-2	-	once	TRBJ2-1	TGTGCCAGCAGTGCGGAGGCCAGCTCCTACAATGAGCAGTTCTTC	CASSAEASSYNEQFF
TRBV2	TRBD2	-	TRBJ2-2	TGTGCCAGCCTGCCGGGGGGTGTCGGCACCGGGGAGCTGTTTTTT	CASLPGGVGTGELFF
TRBV5-4	TRBD1	-	TRBJ1-2	TGTGCCAGCAGCTTCCGACAGGGGGCGGGCGGCTACACCTTC	CASSFRQGAGGYTF